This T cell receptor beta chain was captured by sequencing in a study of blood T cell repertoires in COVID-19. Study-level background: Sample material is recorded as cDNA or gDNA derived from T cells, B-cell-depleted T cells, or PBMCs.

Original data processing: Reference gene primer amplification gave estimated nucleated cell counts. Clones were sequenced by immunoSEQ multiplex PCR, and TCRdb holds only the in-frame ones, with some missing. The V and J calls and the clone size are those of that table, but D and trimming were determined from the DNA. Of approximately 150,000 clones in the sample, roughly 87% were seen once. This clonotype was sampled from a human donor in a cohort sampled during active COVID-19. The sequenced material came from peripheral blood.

In DNA, the CDR3 is TGTGCCAGCAGCACGTTCGACAGGGAGGAAAATGGCTACACCTTC. Translating it yields CASSTFDREENGYTF. J is TRBJ1-2 and V is TRBV5-8; 7 bases are shared with TRBD1. V gave up 4 bases and J gave up 6 bases; unmatched junction bases: 12. This CDR3 contains 15 residues. The V gene's germline CDR1 is SGHTS and CDR2 YDEGEE.